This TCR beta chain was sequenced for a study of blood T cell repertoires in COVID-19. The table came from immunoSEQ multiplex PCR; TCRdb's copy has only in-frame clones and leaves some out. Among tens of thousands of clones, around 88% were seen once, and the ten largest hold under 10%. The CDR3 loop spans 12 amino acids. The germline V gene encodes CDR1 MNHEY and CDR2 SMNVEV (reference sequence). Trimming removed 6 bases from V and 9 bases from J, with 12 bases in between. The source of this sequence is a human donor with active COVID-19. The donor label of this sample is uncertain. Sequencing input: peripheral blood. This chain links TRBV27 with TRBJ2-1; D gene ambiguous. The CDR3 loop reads CASSLVVGEQFF. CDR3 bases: TGTGCCAGCAGCCTGGTGGTCGGTGAGCAGTTCTTC.